The rows below give T cell receptor beta chains drawn from one sample of a study of blood T cell repertoires in COVID-19. Sequencing was performed with immunoSEQ multiplex PCR; in TCRdb, only in-frame clones are kept and a portion is missing. The sample carries under 250,000 clones, 86% recorded once. The sequencing input was peripheral blood. The source is a man between 60 and 70 years old with acute or convalescent COVID-19. Each CDR3 is given with its conserved first and last residue. The order of the fields is J gene, V gene, CDR3 protein.

TRBJ2-5 | TRBV5-5 | CASSYTSGSEETQYF
TRBJ2-7 | TRBV18 | CASSSQDRVYYEQYF
TRBJ1-1 | TRBV12-3/TRBV12-4 | CASSLDRVTEAFF
TRBJ1-5 | TRBV7-9 | CASSLGQGEFGQPQHF
TRBJ1-1 | TRBV19 | CASTVGAGEAFF
TRBJ1-5 | TRBV29-1 | CSVREGTDNQPQHF
TRBJ1-2 | TRBV6-1 | CASSETEGRDRGGYTF
TRBJ2-1 | TRBV4-1 | CASSQEPGLARSEQFF
TRBJ1-1 | TRBV7-2 | CASSLERLNTEAFF
TRBJ2-5 | TRBV28 | CASRRGTGGVGETQYF
TRBJ1-3 | TRBV5-8 | CASSLGAGSGNTIYF
TRBJ1-4 | TRBV27 | CASSLTGGWEKLFF
TRBJ2-1 | TRBV5-1 | CASKGTSGRSYNEQFF
TRBJ2-3 | TRBV30 | CAWSVPSGRSDTQYF
TRBJ1-1 | TRBV11-3 | CASSLSGLAEAFF
TRBJ2-2 | TRBV27 | CASSSPSTSGRIGELFF
TRBJ2-7 | TRBV28 | CASSSRDRPHEQYF